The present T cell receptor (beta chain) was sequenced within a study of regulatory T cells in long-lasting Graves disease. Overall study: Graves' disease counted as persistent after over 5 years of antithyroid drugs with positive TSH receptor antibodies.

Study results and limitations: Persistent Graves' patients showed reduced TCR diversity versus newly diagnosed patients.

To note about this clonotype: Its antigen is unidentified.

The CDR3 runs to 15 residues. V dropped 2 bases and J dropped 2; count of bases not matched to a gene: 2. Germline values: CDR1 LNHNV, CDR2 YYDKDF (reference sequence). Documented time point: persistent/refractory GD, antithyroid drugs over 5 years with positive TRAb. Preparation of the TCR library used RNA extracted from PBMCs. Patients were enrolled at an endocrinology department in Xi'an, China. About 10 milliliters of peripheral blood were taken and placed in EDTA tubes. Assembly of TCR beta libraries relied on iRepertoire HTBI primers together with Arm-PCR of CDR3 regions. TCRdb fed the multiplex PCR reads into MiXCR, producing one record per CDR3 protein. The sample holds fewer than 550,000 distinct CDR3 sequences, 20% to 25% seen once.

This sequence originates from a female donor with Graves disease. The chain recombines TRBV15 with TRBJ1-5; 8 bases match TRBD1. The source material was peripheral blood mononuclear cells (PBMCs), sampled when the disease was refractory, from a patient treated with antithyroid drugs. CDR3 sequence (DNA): TGTGCCACCAGCAGACGGGGACAGGGCAATCAGCCCCAGCATTTT. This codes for CATSRRGQGNQPQHF.